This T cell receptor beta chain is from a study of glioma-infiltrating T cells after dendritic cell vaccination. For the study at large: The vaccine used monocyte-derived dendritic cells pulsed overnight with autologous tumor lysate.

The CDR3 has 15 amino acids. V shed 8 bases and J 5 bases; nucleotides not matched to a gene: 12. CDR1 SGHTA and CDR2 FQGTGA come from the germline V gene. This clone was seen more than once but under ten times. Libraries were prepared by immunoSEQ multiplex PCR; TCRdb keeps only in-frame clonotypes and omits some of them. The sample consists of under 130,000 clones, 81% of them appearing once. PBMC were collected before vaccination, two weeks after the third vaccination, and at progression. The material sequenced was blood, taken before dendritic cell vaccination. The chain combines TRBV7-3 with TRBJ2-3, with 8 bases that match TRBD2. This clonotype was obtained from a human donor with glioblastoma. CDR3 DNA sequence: TGTGCCAGCTGCGTTGGCGGGGGGCGGGGAGATACGCAGTATTTT. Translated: CASCVGGGRGDTQYF. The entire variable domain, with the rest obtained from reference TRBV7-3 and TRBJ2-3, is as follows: GAGVSQTPSNKVTEKGKYVELRCDPISGHTALYWYRQSLGQGPEFLIYFQGTGAADDSGLPNDRFFAVRPEGSVSTLKIQRTERGDSAVYLCASCVGGGRGDTQYFGPGTRLTVL.